A single sample is the source of the 10 T cell receptor beta chains below, sequenced in a study of cytotoxic CD8 clonotypes in ibrutinib-treated CLL. Sequencing was performed with immunoSEQ multiplex PCR; in TCRdb, only in-frame clones are kept and a portion is missing. The table includes 13,000 to 15,000 clones, approximately 52% detected once. Sequenced here: PBMCs, sampled at a roughly 24-month disease-progression time point, from a patient treated with ibrutinib. These receptors all come from a human donor with chronic lymphocytic leukemia.

This clone is medium-sized. The genes are TRBV5-6 and TRBJ2-1; 8 bases match TRBD1. The trim removed 0 bases at V and 7 bases at J, leaving 3 bases unmatched. CDR1 is SGHDT and CDR2 is YYEEEE in the germline V gene. The CDR3 is 14 residues long. The CDR3: CASSLGRTGNEQFF. In DNA form, the CDR3 reads TGTGCCAGCAGCTTGGGTCGGACAGGGAATGAGCAGTTCTTC.

V is TRBV27 and J is TRBJ1-2, with 8 bases matching TRBD1. The CDR3 is made up of 15 amino acids. Trimming cost V 4 bases and J 6 bases; bases outside gene matches: 10. Germline V lookup: CDR1 MNHEY, CDR2 SMNVEV (reference sequence). The DNA of the CDR3 is TGTGCCAGCAGTTCATCCCCCAGGGGGCTGAATGGCTACACCTTC. Its translation: CASSSSPRGLNGYTF.

V is TRBV19 and J is TRBJ1-1, with D unresolved. Germline assignment: CDR1 LNHDA and CDR2 SQIVND (reference sequence). The CDR3 has 15 residues. V was shortened by 4 bases and J by 3 bases, with 15 bases between the two germline ends. CDR3 protein: CASSKVGVSDTEAFF. The CDR3 nucleotides read TGTGCCAGTAGTAAAGTTGGGGTCTCGGACACTGAAGCTTTCTTT.

This clone was detected a few times. The V and J genes are TRBV29-1 and TRBJ2-1, with TRBD1 as a possible D gene (6 bases). Germline V lookup: CDR1 SQVTM, CDR2 ANQGSEA. The CDR3 is 14 amino acids. Between the trimmed V and J ends, which lost 3 bases and 9 bases, there was a span of 18 bases. CDR3 nucleotides: TGCAGCGTTGAGACCAGGGGTCCTGTGGGTGAGCAGTTCTTC. Amino acid sequence: CSVETRGPVGEQFF.

The chain employs TRBV7-9 and TRBJ1-2; D unclear. V was pared by 5 bases and J by 5 bases, with 9 bases between. Germline CDR1 is SEHNR and CDR2 is FQNEAQ (reference sequence). The CDR3 contains 12 residues. The CDR3 DNA reads as TGTGCCAGCAGCAAGGACGGATATGGCTACACCTTC. It codes for CASSKDGYGYTF.

By sample share, this clone is medium-sized. The gene calls are TRBV9 and TRBJ2-7; D remains unclear. The length of the CDR3 is 11 residues. The germline CDR1 and CDR2 sequences are SGDLS and YYNGEE. The germline V and J ends were trimmed by 4 bases and 7 bases, with 9 bases remaining between them. Written as DNA, the CDR3 is TGTGCCAGCAGCTCGAGACAAGAGCAGTACTTC. It specifies CASSSRQEQYF.

The chain combines TRBV11-2 with TRBJ2-5, with 7 nucleotides matching TRBD1. The V segment lost 3 bases and the J segment 1 base; nucleotides outside the gene matches: 5. The CDR3 covers 15 residues. CDR1 SGHAT and CDR2 FQNNGV come from the germline V gene. CDR3 sequence: CASSFEGGLQETQYF. Written as DNA, the CDR3 is TGTGCCAGCAGCTTCGAAGGGGGCCTCCAAGAGACCCAGTACTTC. The whole variable domain, remainder taken from reference TRBV11-2 and TRBJ2-5, is EAGVAQSPRYKIIEKRQSVAFWCNPISGHATLYWYQQILGQGPKLLIQFQNNGVVDDSQLPKDRFSAERLKGVDSTLKIQPAKLEDSAVYLCASSFEGGLQETQYFGPGTRLLVL.

The rearrangement uses TRBV19 and TRBJ1-5, with D hard to call. The CDR3 is 14 residues long. V was clipped by 9 bases and J by 6 bases, with 18 bases between them. Looked up from germline, CDR1 is LNHDA and CDR2 is SQIVND (reference sequence). The CDR3 protein is CASSNRVGFQPQHF. CDR3 DNA: TGTGCCAGCTCGAACCGGGTGGGGTTTCAGCCCCAGCATTTT.

This clone was counted many times. This chain connects TRBV18 to TRBJ1-6; 8 nucleotides match TRBD1. Germline V CDR1 and CDR2: KGHSH, LQKENI. J gave up 7 bases and V 6 bases, and 8 bases lay outside the gene matches. The CDR3 totals 15 residues. The CDR3 loop reads CASSLEGTGNSPLHF. For the CDR3, the DNA is TGTGCCAGCTCCCTGGAGGGGACAGGAAATTCACCCCTCCACTTT.

The chain links TRBV5-1 to TRBJ2-7; TRBD2 might be the D (5 bases). With 4 bases removed from V and 5 bases from J, the gap between germline ends came to 16 bases. The CDR3 sequence is 14 residues long. Germline V lookup: CDR1 SGHRS, CDR2 YFSETQ. For the CDR3, the DNA is TGCGCCAGCAGCCAGACTACGCCACGGAACGAGCAGTACTTC. Amino acid sequence: CASSQTTPRNEQYF.